Reported below is one TCR beta chain. There is no known antigen for this receptor. No quality values exist for individual bases; no much larger clone is one base distant. This sample is part of a study of CD8 T cells in ankylosing spondylitis listed by TCRdb under 2017. For the study in its entirety: The study set out to find disease-linked TCR variants by profiling T cell receptor beta repertoires in ankylosing spondylitis patients and healthy donors. Peripheral blood samples were taken, and synovial fluid was additionally collected from ankylosing spondylitis patients. In total, the full study cohort was made up of 85 to 140 healthy donors and roughly 27 ankylosing spondylitis patients.

Deletion took 6 bases off V and 5 bases off J, with a span of 13 bases between the germline ends. The CDR3 covers 14 residues, taking in both the cysteine and the phenylalanine. The kept DNA is CDR3 alone, 42 bases in frame from the first base. The investigation overall reported the following: The disease-linked clones were reported to be significantly enriched in matched synovial fluid samples from ankylosing spondylitis patients. Some motif variants were previously reported in synovial fluid and blood of reactive arthritis patients, suggesting common disease-initiation mechanisms. A TCR beta motif of about 8 highly homologous amino acid variants appeared characteristic of blood from ankylosing spondylitis patients. A CD8+ phenotype was shown by the disease-linked clones, which were found at relatively low frequencies in peripheral blood.

These reads were obtained on an Illumina HiSeq 2500. TCR beta libraries were prepared by quantitative 5'-RACE with molecular barcodes. In the source study's methods: Disease-linked TCR variants were identified with a new computational method built on a probabilistic model of VDJ rearrangement. The raw public reads went through TCRdb reprocessing: fastp at Q25, MiXCR clone calling, in-frame beta chains kept. Rows are unified per CDR3 protein, each entry keeping the most common DNA and genes. TCRdb's processing, not the authors', yielded these V and J calls. A total of some 340,000 distinct CDR3 sequences appear in this sample, about 15% of them only once. The top ten hold less than 1.1% of the sample.

This sequence uses TRBV12-3 or TRBV12-4 and TRBJ1-4; D gene: possibly TRBD1, on 5 matching bases. The sequence derives from a male donor with ankylosing spondylitis or in good health (not recorded which). Sequencing was done on a sample of blood, either unsorted or a sorted T cell fraction (not recorded which). Here is the DNA: TGTGCCAGCAGCGACGGTCAGGGAAATGAAAAACTGTTTTTT. Its protein reads: CASSDGQGNEKLFF.